This TCR beta chain appears in the sequencing data of a study of beta chain features in type 1 diabetes. Overall study results and limits: Moderately but significantly shorter TCRB CDR3s were found in Type 1 diabetes patients in all four CD4+ subsets.

About this clone: Antigen specificity is unknown.

The authors reverse transcribed all of the isolated RNA, so sequencing captured expressed TCRB transcripts. The assay was immunoSEQ multiplex PCR, and TCRdb's table has in-frame clones only and misses some. Of about 390,000 clones listed, roughly a tenth are singletons. This CDR3 has 14 residues. J gave up 4 bases and V 6 bases, and 9 bases lay outside the gene matches. Germline CDR1 is MNHNY and CDR2 is SVGAGI (reference sequence). Material for sequencing was central memory CD4+ T cells from blood. The sequence derives from a man aged 30-40 years with type 1 diabetes. The chain combines TRBV6-6 with TRBJ2-7, with TRBD2 identical over 7 bases. This CDR3 reads CASSGGSVGYEQYF. The CDR3 region has the DNA TGTGCCAGCAGCGGCGGGAGTGTGGGGTACGAGCAGTACTTC.